The present entry profiles one T cell receptor (beta chain) with its context. This record belongs to a study of cytomegalovirus exposure and HLA in healthy donors. The PCR used 60 Vbeta and 13 Jbeta primers. Only in-frame clones appear in the TCRdb table, and some are missing; sequencing was by immunoSEQ multiplex PCR. The sample has about 140,000 clones, about 61% seen once. Material: PBMCs. The sequence was obtained from a male donor in good health and CMV-seronegative.

The CDR3 loop is CASSIDRVYSPLHF. DNA of the CDR3: TGTGCCAGCAGCATAGACAGGGTTTATTCACCCCTCCACTTT. The V and J genes are TRBV5-4 and TRBJ1-6; 7 positions agree with TRBD1. From germline, CDR1 is SGHNT and CDR2 YYREEE (reference sequence). After removal of 4 bases from V and 8 bases from J, the junction contained 6 bases not matched to a gene. This CDR3 has 14 residues.